The present TCR beta chain was sequenced within a study of T cell clonality in common variable immunodeficiency. General study results and limits: Common variable immunodeficiency TCR beta sequences reportedly had fewer deletions and N-nucleotide insertions. CVID subjects shared fewer TCRbeta clones than healthy controls did.

The sample holds many counts of this clone. Its cognate antigen is unknown. The read comes to an end 3 residues before the CDR3 does, leaving the germline J gene to fill in the end. The table came from immunoSEQ multiplex PCR; TCRdb's copy has only in-frame clones and leaves some out. The sample has about 43,000 clones, none seen only once. Most patients and controls had Caucasian heritage. Donors gave roughly 5 to 8 ml heparinized peripheral whole blood. Germline CDR1 is LNHNV and CDR2 is YYDKDF (reference sequence). The CDR3 totals 17 residues. Unmatched junction bases numbered 8, after V lost 0 bases and J lost 4 bases.

The chain combines TRBV15 with TRBJ1-5; 8 bases map to TRBD1. The TCR was taken from a person aged 18 to 70 in good health. The sample taken for sequencing was peripheral blood mononuclear cells. Partial CDR3 DNA: TGTGCCACCAGCAGAGATATTCAGGGGGCTTCAAATCAGCCC. Translated: CATSRDIQGASNQP. The complete CDR3 reads CATSRDIQGASNQPQHF.